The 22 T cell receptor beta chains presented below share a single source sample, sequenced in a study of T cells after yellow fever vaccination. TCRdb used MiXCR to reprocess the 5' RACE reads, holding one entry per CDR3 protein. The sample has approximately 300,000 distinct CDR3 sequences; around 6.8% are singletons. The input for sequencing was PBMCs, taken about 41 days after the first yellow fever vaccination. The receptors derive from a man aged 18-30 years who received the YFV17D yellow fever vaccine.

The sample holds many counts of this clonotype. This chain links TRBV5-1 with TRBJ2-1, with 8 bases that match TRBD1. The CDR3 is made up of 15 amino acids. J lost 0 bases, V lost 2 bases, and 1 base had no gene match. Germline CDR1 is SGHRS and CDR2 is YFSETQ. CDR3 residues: CASSLQGDSYNEQFF. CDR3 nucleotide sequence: TGCGCCAGCAGCTTACAGGGGGACTCCTACAATGAGCAGTTCTTC.

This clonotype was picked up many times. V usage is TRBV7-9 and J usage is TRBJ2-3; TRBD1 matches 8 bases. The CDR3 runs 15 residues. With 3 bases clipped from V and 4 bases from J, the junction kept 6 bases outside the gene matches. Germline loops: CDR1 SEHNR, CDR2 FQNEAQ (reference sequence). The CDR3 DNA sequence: TGTGCCAGCAGCTTTCGACAGGGGATCGCAGATACGCAGTATTTT. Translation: CASSFRQGIADTQYF.

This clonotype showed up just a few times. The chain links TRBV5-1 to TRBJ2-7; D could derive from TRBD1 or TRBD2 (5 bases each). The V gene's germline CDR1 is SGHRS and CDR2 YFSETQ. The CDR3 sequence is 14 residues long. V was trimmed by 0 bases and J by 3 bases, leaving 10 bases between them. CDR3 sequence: CASSLGDGFYEQYV. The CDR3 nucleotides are TGCGCCAGCAGCTTGGGGGACGGGTTCTACGAGCAGTACGTC.

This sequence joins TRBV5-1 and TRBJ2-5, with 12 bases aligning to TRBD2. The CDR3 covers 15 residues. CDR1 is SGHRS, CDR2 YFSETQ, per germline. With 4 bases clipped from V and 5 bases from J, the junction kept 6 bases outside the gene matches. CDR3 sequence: CASSTGLAGWETQYF. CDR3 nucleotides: TGCGCCAGCAGCACCGGACTAGCGGGGTGGGAGACCCAGTACTTC.

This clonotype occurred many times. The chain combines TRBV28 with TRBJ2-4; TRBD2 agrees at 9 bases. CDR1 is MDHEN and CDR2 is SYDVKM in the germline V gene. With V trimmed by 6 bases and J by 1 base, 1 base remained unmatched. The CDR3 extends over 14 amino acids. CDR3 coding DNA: TGTGCCAGCAGGAGCGGGGGGGCCAAAAACATTCAGTACTTC. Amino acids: CASRSGGAKNIQYF.

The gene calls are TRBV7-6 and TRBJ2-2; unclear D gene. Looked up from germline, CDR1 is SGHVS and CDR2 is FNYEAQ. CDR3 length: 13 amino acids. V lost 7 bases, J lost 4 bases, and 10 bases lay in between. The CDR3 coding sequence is TGTGCCAGCACGGTTTTTGGCACCGGGGAGCTGTTTTTT. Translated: CASTVFGTGELFF.

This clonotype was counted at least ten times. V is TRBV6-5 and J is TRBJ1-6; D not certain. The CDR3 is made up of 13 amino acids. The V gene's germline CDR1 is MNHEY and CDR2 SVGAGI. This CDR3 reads CATTTDYNSPLHF. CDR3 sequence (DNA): TGTGCTACCACCACAGACTATAATTCACCCCTCCACTTT.

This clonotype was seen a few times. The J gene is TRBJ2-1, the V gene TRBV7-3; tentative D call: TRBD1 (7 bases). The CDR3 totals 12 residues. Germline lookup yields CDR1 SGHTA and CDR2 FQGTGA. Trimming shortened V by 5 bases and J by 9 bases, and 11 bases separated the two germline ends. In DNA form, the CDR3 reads TGTGCCAGCAGCCCAGGGGGGTTTGAGCAGTTCTTC. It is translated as CASSPGGFEQFF. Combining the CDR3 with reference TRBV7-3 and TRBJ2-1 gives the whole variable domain GAGVSQTPSNKVTEKGKYVELRCDPISGHTALYWYRQSLGQGPEFLIYFQGTGAADDSGLPNDRFFAVRPEGSVSTLKIQRTERGDSAVYLCASSPGGFEQFFGPGTRLTVL.

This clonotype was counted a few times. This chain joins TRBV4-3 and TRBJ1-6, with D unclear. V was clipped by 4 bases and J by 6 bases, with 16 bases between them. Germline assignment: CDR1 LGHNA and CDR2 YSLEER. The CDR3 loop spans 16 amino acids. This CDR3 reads CASSRSVGYLNSPLHF. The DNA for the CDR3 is TGCGCCAGCAGCCGCTCAGTAGGGTATCTTAATTCACCCCTCCACTTT.

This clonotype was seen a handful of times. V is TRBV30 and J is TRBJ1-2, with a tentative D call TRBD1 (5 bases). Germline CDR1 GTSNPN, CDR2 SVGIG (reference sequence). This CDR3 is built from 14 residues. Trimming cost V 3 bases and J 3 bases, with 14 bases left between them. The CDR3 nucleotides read TGTGCCTGGAGCCGCGGCGGGACCTACTATGGCTACACCTTC. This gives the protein CAWSRGGTYYGYTF.

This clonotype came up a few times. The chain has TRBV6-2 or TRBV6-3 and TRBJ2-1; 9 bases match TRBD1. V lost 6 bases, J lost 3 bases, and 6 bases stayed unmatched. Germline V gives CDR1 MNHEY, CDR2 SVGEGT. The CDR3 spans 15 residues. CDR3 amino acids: CASRPGTGRYNEQFF. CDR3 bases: TGTGCCAGCAGGCCCGGGACAGGGCGCTACAATGAGCAGTTCTTC.

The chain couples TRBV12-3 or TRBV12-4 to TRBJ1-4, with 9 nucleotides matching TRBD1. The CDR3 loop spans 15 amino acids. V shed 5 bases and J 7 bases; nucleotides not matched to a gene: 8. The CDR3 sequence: CASSRTGQGGEKLFF. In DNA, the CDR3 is TGTGCCAGCAGTCGGACGGGACAGGGAGGTGAAAAACTGTTTTTT.

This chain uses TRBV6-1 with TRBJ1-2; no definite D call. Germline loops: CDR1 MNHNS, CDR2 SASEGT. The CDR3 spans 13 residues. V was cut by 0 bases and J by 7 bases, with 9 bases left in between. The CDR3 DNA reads TGTGCCAGCAGTGAAGCTAGGACTTTTGGCTACACCTTC. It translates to CASSEARTFGYTF.

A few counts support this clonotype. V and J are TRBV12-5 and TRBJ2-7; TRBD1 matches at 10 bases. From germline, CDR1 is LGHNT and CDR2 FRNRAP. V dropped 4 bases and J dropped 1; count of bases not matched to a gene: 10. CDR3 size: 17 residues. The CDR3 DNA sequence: TGTGCTAGTGGTTCAGCCGCGAGGACAGGGGGGTCCTACGAGCAGTACTTC. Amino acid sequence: CASGSAARTGGSYEQYF.

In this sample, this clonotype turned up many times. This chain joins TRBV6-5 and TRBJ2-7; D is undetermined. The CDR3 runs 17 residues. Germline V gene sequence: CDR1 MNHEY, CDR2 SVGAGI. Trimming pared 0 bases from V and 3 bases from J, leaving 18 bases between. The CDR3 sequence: CASSYSPGPAEHYEQYF. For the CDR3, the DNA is TGTGCCAGCAGTTACTCCCCCGGACCGGCTGAACACTACGAGCAGTACTTC.

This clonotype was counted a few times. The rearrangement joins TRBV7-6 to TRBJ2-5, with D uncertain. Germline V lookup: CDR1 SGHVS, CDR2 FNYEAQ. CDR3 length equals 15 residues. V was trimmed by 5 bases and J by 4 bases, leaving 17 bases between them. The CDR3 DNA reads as TGTGCCAGCAGCCGTTTCCCCGGGTGGGCAGAGACCCAGTACTTC. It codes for CASSRFPGWAETQYF.

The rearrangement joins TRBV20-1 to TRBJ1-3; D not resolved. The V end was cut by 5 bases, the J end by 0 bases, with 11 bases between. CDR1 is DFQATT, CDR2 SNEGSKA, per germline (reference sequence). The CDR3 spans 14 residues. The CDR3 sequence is CSAGTPSSGNTIYF. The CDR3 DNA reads TGCAGTGCTGGAACCCCCTCCTCTGGAAACACCATATATTTT.

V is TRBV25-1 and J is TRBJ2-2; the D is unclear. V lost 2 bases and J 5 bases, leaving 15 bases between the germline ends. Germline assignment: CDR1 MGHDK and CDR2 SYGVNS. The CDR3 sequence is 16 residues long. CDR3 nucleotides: TGTGCCAGCAGTGAAGTAGGGCAGCTAATTACCGGGGAGCTGTTTTTT. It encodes CASSEVGQLITGELFF.

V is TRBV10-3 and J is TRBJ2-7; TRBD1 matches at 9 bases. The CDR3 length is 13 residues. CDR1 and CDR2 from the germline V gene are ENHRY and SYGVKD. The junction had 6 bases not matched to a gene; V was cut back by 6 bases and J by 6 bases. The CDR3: CAIRAGTGFEQYF. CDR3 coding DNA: TGTGCCATCAGAGCCGGGACAGGGTTCGAGCAGTACTTC.

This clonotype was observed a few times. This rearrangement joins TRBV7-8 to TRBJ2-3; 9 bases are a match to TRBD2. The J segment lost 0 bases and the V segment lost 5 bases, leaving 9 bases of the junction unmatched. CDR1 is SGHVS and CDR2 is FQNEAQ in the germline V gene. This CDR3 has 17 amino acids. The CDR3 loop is CASSERTSAFSTDTQYF. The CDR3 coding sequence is TGTGCCAGCAGCGAAAGGACTAGCGCTTTTAGCACAGATACGCAGTATTTT.

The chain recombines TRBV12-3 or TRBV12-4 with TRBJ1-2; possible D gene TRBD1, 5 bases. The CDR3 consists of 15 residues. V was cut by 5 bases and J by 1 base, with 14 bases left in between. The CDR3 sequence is CASSAPIGGNYGYTF. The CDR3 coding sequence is TGTGCCAGCAGTGCCCCCATTGGGGGTAACTATGGCTACACCTTC.

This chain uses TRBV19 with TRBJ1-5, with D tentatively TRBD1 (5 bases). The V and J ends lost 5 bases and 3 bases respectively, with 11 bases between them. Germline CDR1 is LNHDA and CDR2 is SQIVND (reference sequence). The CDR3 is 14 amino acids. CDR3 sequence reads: CASSGLGPNQPQHF. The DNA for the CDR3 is TGTGCCAGTAGTGGTTTGGGGCCCAATCAGCCCCAGCATTTT.